This T cell receptor (beta chain) was identified in a study of blood T cell repertoires in COVID-19. Across the study: The origin of the acute and convalescent COVID-19 samples was the United States, Italy and Spain.

Original handling: How many nucleated cells were present was estimated from reference gene primer amplification. Sequenced by immunoSEQ multiplex PCR; TCRdb stores in-frame clones only, minus some. V, J and clone size derive from that table, while D and trimming were established from the DNA sequence. In the table there are about 470,000 clones, about 90% of which are singletons. All recovered Cohort 3 donors got two negative PCRs, got clearance, or saw symptom resolution. With V trimmed by 7 bases and J by 6 bases, 2 bases remained unmatched. The CDR3 spans 12 residues. Germline CDR1 MNHEY, CDR2 SVGAGI.

The sequenced material came from PBMCs or T cells enriched from blood (not recorded which). The TCR sequence derives from a woman younger than 30 who had recovered from COVID-19. This chain links TRBV6-5 with TRBJ2-2; the match to TRBD2 covers 7 bases. The CDR3 DNA follows: TGTGCCAGCAAGGGAGGGCCCGGGGAGCTGTTTTTT. Translated, it gives CASKGGPGELFF.